This T cell receptor beta chain was recorded in a study of cytomegalovirus exposure and HLA in healthy donors. Study-level findings and limits: Compared with the roughly 700-donor mean, an Asian-associated ancestry cluster reportedly had fewer N-insertions, according to a later analysis. Later analysis indicated greater clonal expansion among HLA-associated TCR beta chains than among equally common other chains.

The PCR was carried out with 60 Vbeta primers and 13 Jbeta primers. The table came from immunoSEQ multiplex PCR; TCRdb's copy has only in-frame clones and leaves some out. The sample shows roughly 200,000 clones, 75% to 85% of them seen only once. With respect to this clone: The antigen is undetermined.

Trimming at V came to 2 bases and at J to 4 bases, leaving 1 base not matched to a gene. Germline V lookup: CDR1 SSHAT, CDR2 FNYEAQ (reference sequence). The CDR3 extends over 15 amino acids. The receptor comes from a woman between 45 and 60 years old in good health and CMV-seronegative. Sequencing input: PBMCs. V gene TRBV7-7 combines with J gene TRBJ2-1; 11 bases fit TRBD2. The DNA for the CDR3 is TGTGCCAGCAGCTTATTAGCGGGAGGGTACAATGAGCAGTTCTTC. Translating gives CASSLLAGGYNEQFF. Looking up the rest from reference TRBV7-7 and TRBJ2-1 gives the full variable domain: GAGVSQSPRYKVTKRGQDVTLRCDPISSHATLYWYQQALGQGPEFLTYFNYEAQPDKSGLPSDRFSAERPEGSISTLTIQRTEQRDSAMYRCASSLLAGGYNEQFFGPGTRLTVL.